This TCR beta chain was captured in a study of T cells after yellow fever vaccination (dated by TCRdb to between 2018 and 2021). Study-wide context: Using CD3, CD45RA, CCR7 and CD95 staining, memory subsets (EM, EMRA, CM and Tscm) were sorted on a BD FACS Aria III. The cohort comprised two healthy male donors, one aged 18 to 30 and one aged 30 to 40 years. Sorting of memory subsets took place on days 0, 15 and 45 and at 18 months after primary vaccination, as well as on days 0, 15 and 45 after the 30-year booster. Libraries from fractions with low cell numbers were prepared with the SMART-Seq v4 Ultra Low Input RNA kit. To track T-cell clones before and after primary and booster YFV17D yellow fever vaccination, bulk TCR alpha and beta repertoires were sequenced longitudinally. Bulk PBMC replicates and cell subsets were isolated from blood drawn at multiple timepoints before and after both primary and secondary immunization. Study-level results and caveats: FACS-sorted repertoires could contain abundant contaminating clonotypes from the bulk population, so computational filtering was required. In the sorted memory subsets on day 0, nearly all of the vaccine-responding clonotypes fell below detection. Only a couple of donors were included in the study, so the extent to which the findings can be generalized is limited. Most clones expanded after primary vaccination (96% of CD4 and 88% of CD8) were re-detected after the booster, suggesting that broad memory maintenance occurred. A small share of clonotypes was detected in both CD4 and CD8 compartments, with the overlap likely arising from convergent recombination. Compared with the primary T-cell response, the secondary T-cell response was weaker but faster, peaking on day 5 rather than day 15.

In light of the paper, this sample's treatment or condition label describes: live attenuated yellow fever vaccine strain. PBMCs were isolated from peripheral blood using a standard Ficoll-Paque protocol. For sorted memory subsets, RNA extraction was done with the RNeasy Micro Kit. Sequencing was carried out with an Illumina NovaSeq 6000. TCR cDNA was synthesized by 5'RACE template switching, through which a universal primer site and unique molecular identifiers were introduced. Priming of cDNA synthesis was performed from both the TCR alpha and TCR beta constant segments. Libraries were amplified in two PCR steps, with sample barcodes and sequencing adapters added in the second step. Sequencing of libraries was done on Illumina HiSeq 2500 (2x100 bp) or NovaSeq (2x150 bp). On the study's bioinformatics: Reads were demultiplexed and collapsed into UMI consensus sequences with MIGEC, and V(D)J alignment was performed with MiXCR. Vaccine-responding clonotypes were defined with edgeR using replicate PBMC samples, requiring FDR below 0.01 and a log2 fold change above 5 up to day 15. CD4 or CD8 identity was assigned to each bulk clonotype according to whether the clonotype was present at higher abundance in the sequenced CD4 repertoire or the sequenced CD8 repertoire. To estimate the distribution of each clone across memory phenotypes, clonotype frequencies in memory subsets were weighted by FACS-sorted cell numbers. TCRdb applied fastp at Q25 and MiXCR to the public reads, then kept only in-frame beta chains. A single entry per CDR3 protein holds the most common genes and DNA from its merged rows. TCRdb assigned the V and J calls; the authors' analysis was not used. This sample is represented by about 26,000 distinct CDR3 sequences; 4.5% of them were singletons. Jointly, the top ten make up roughly two fifths of the sample.

In its sample, this clonotype was seen many times. The sample holds no much larger clone one base away, and base qualities are not on file. The input for sequencing was PBMCs, either bulk or a sorted T-cell subset (CD4+, CD8+, memory, or dextramer-sorted; not recorded which), taken on the day of the yellow fever booster vaccination. The clonotype originates from a man in his late teens or twenties who received the YFV17D yellow fever vaccine.

The CDR3 protein: CSGGGTQETQYF. The nucleotide sequence is given as TGCAGCGGTGGGGGGACCCAAGAGACCCAGTACTTC. This chain joins TRBV29-1 to TRBJ2-5; TRBD2 is possibly the D segment (6 matching bases). CDR1 SQVTM and CDR2 ANQGSEA are derived from the germline V gene. Cut back by 7 bases and 1 base, the V and J ends lie 10 bases apart. From the cysteine up to the phenylalanine, the CDR3 has a length of 12 residues. Only the CDR3 portion is preserved as DNA: 36 bases, with reading frame beginning at the first base.